Following are 5 T cell receptor beta chains from one sample sequenced in a study of CD8+ T cells in alopecia areata. This sample's treatment: oral pan-JAK inhibitor, 5-10 mg twice daily. Extraction of RNA preceded its reverse transcription into cDNA, which served as the sequencing template. Clones were sequenced by immunoSEQ multiplex PCR, and TCRdb holds only the in-frame ones, with some missing. The table includes under 150,000 clones, 75% to 85% detected once. The sample in question was CD8+ T cells sorted from blood, obtained at week 4, from a patient treated with tofacitinib. The receptors here all came from a human donor with alopecia areata.

The chain couples TRBV2 to TRBJ2-1; 10 positions agree with TRBD2. V was clipped by 6 bases and J by 7 bases; unmatched bases: 6. The CDR3 has 14 amino acids. Germline-derived CDR1 and CDR2 are SNHLY and FYNNEI. CDR3 region: CASRKPGLANEQFF. CDR3 nucleotide sequence: TGTGCCAGCAGAAAACCGGGACTAGCGAATGAGCAGTTCTTC.

The rearrangement links TRBV4-1 to TRBJ1-2, with TRBD1 matching over 11 bases. The length of the CDR3 is 16 residues. After removal of 2 bases from V and 5 bases from J, the junction contained 7 bases not matched to a gene. Germline V CDR1 and CDR2: MGHRA, YSYEKL. CDR3 bases: TGCGCCAGCAGCCAAAACCCTGGACAGGGGGCGTATGGCTACACCTTC. Translating gives CASSQNPGQGAYGYTF.

The chain joins TRBV7-2 to TRBJ2-7, with 8 bases lining up with TRBD1. Trimming removed 1 base from V and 4 bases from J; junction bases left unmatched: 6. The CDR3 runs to 15 residues. Germline lookup yields CDR1 SGHTA and CDR2 FQGNSA. In nucleotides, the CDR3 is TGTGCCAGCAGCTTAGTAGGGACAGGTGAATACGAGCAGTACTTC. Amino acids: CASSLVGTGEYEQYF.

This clone was seen more than once but under ten times. The chain employs TRBV10-3 and TRBJ2-7; D might be TRBD1 (6 bases). Trimming took 3 bases from V and 5 from J, leaving 14 bases between them. Germline CDR1 ENHRY, CDR2 SYGVKD. This CDR3 contains 14 residues. The CDR3 here is CAISEPGHLNEQYF. The CDR3 DNA sequence: TGTGCCATCAGTGAACCGGGACACTTAAACGAGCAGTACTTC.

This clone was found a few times. The V call is TRBV15, the J call TRBJ2-5; either TRBD1 or TRBD2 may supply D (5 bases each). V lost 4 bases to trimming and J lost 1 base, with 13 bases between them. The CDR3 is 15 amino acids. Looked up from germline, CDR1 is LNHNV and CDR2 is YYDKDF (reference sequence). The DNA for the CDR3 is TGTGCCACCAGCACTTCTCGAGGGGTCCAAGAGACCCAGTACTTC. Its protein is CATSTSRGVQETQYF.